This entry lists 4 T cell receptor beta chains sequenced from one sample in a study of Graves' ophthalmopathy and Graves' hyperthyroidism. Using RNA transcripts, the TCR beta CDR3 regions were amplified. Scientists carried out first-round RT-PCR using HTBI primers and then a second-round multiplex PCR. TCRdb re-analysed the multiplex PCR reads in MiXCR, keeping a single row per CDR3 protein. The sample has about 740,000 distinct CDR3 sequences, roughly two fifths seen once. The sequencing input was peripheral blood. The source of these receptors is an adult man with Graves' ophthalmopathy.

The table lists this clonotype with many counts. V and J are TRBV7-9 and TRBJ2-7; TRBD1 matches 7 bases. The germline CDR1 and CDR2 sequences are SEHNR and FQNEAQ (reference sequence). The junction had 4 bases not matched to a gene; V was cut back by 5 bases and J by 3 bases. This CDR3 region has 13 residues. Here the CDR3 DNA reads TGTGCCAGCAGCACCGACAGGGACTACGAGCAGTACTTC. This sequence encodes CASSTDRDYEQYF.

The gene calls are TRBV25-1 and TRBJ1-3; no definite D call. Looked up from germline, CDR1 is MGHDK and CDR2 is SYGVNS. The CDR3 contains 11 residues. CDR3 DNA sequence: TGTGCTCAGAGCTCTGGAAACACCATATATTTT. Residues: CAQSSGNTIYF. Full variable domain (rest looked up from reference TRBV25-1 and TRBJ1-3): EADIYQTPRYLVIGTGKKITLECSQTMGHDKMYWYQQDPGMELHLIHYSYGVNSTEKGDLSSESTVSRIRTEHFPLTLESARPSHTSQYLCAQSSGNTIYFGEGSWLTVV.

This chain joins TRBV2 and TRBJ2-2, with a tentative D call TRBD1 (5 bases). CDR3 length: 13 amino acids. Trimming cost V 7 bases and J 0 bases, with 6 bases left between them. Germline assignment: CDR1 SNHLY and CDR2 FYNNEI. CDR3 residues: CASKTANTGELFF. The DNA for the CDR3 is TGTGCCAGCAAGACAGCGAACACCGGGGAGCTGTTTTTT.

This clonotype was seen only once. The chain is built from TRBV29-1 and TRBJ2-1, with D perhaps TRBD2 (6 bases). Germline assignment: CDR1 SQVTM and CDR2 ANQGSEA. V lost 7 bases and J 0 bases, leaving 16 bases between the germline ends. The CDR3 is 15 amino acids. CDR3 loop: CSAGGSPGSYNEQFF. As DNA, the CDR3 is TGCAGCGCAGGAGGGAGTCCGGGCTCCTACAATGAGCAGTTCTTC.